This T cell receptor (beta chain) was captured in a study of chemoradiotherapy in HPV16-positive cancers. Study context: Candidate HPV-specific clones and shared TCR motifs came from a couple of HPV16-positive patients. Whole-study findings and limits: During treatment, candidate HPV-specific clones and E7-related motifs expanded in tumor. Functional assays defining HPV-specific T cells used only a couple of HPV16-positive patients.

Turning to this clone: No antigen is known for it.

Repertoires were sampled repeatedly during chemoradiotherapy. The data were produced by immunoSEQ multiplex PCR, yet TCRdb's version contains in-frame clones alone and is incomplete. The sample consists of approximately 12,000 clones, roughly four fifths of them appearing once. The germline V gene encodes CDR1 SSHAT and CDR2 FNYEAQ (reference sequence). The CDR3 contains 16 residues. After removal of 6 bases from V and 4 bases from J, the junction contained 12 bases not matched to a gene. This specimen was collected from a patient who underwent chemoradiotherapy. This chain uses TRBV7-7 with TRBJ1-1, with TRBD1 identical over 9 bases. The source of this sequence is a human donor with HPV-associated anogenital cancer. CDR3 sequence: CASRHKLDRGITEAFF. DNA of the CDR3: TGTGCCAGCAGACACAAACTAGACAGGGGGATCACTGAAGCTTTCTTT.